The entry that follows covers one TCR beta chain sequence. Its antigen is still unknown. Losses at the gene ends were 2 bases for V and 3 bases for J; bases not matched to a gene: 9. The CDR3 is 16 residues long. Germline V gives CDR1 SGHAT, CDR2 FQNNGV. This record belongs to a study of beta chain features in type 1 diabetes. Expressed TCRB transcripts were sequenced after all isolated RNA was converted to cDNA. Produced via immunoSEQ multiplex PCR; TCRdb's table is partial and in-frame only. Here the sample spans about 280,000 clones, about 15% being singletons. The study, taken as a whole, reports: A potential PCR bias toward shorter templates would be equal in patient and control samples. All four CD4+ subsets from Type 1 diabetes patients carried moderately but significantly shorter TCRB CDR3s. Cells carrying high TCR expression could end up over-represented when cDNA is sequenced.

Isolation of CD4+ naive, central memory, regulatory and stem cell-like memory cells was achieved by sorting via CD45RO/CCR7/CD25/CD127/CD95/CD27. This sequence originates from a man aged 18 to 35 with type 1 diabetes. Sequencing was carried out using naive CD4+ T cells from blood. V gene TRBV11-2 combines with J gene TRBJ2-7; TRBD1 agrees at 8 bases. The CDR3, as DNA: TGTGCCAGCAGCTTATCCCTCGCAGGGGGCCACTACGAGCAGTACTTC. It yields the protein CASSLSLAGGHYEQYF.